This T cell receptor (beta chain) was retrieved from a study of shared clonotypes between healthy human individuals. The V and J ends lost 0 bases and 7 bases respectively, with 8 bases between them. The CDR3 spans 13 residues. Germline CDR1 and CDR2: SGHDN and FVKESK. Sequencing used immunoSEQ multiplex PCR; TCRdb keeps in-frame clones, though not all of them. The profile shows some 300,000 clones, over 70% of them singletons. This sequence originates from a man aged 25-45 years in good health. The V call is TRBV14, the J call TRBJ2-3; no clear D gene. What was sequenced was memory CD4+ T cells sorted from blood. Documented subset: CD45RA-negative fraction. CDR3 region: CASSQDAPNTQYF. The DNA for the CDR3 is TGTGCCAGCAGCCAAGATGCTCCAAATACGCAGTATTTT.